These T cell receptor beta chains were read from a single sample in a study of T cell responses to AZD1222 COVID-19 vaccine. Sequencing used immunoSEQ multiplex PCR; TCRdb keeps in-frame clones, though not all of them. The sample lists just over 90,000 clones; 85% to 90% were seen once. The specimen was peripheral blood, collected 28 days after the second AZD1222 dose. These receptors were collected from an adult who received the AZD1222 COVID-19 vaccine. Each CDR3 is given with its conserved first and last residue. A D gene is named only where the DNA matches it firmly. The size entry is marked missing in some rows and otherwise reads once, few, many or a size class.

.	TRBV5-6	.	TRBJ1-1	CASSIQRGKAFF	TGTGCCAGCAGCATCCAACGGGGGAAAGCTTTCTTT
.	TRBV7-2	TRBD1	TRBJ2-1	CASSPGQAPNEQFF	TGTGCCAGCAGCCCGGGACAGGCACCCAATGAGCAGTTCTTC
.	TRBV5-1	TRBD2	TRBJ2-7	CASSLLLAGHEQYF	TGCGCCAGCAGCTTGTTGCTAGCGGGTCACGAGCAGTACTTC
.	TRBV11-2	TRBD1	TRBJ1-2	CASSLGTGDGYTF	TGTGCCAGCAGCTTAGGGACAGGGGATGGCTACACCTTC
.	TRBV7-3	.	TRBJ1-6	CASSLNSYNSPLHF	TGTGCCAGCAGCTTAAACTCCTATAATTCACCCCTCCACTTT
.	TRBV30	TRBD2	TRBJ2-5	CAGNIGGDGETQYF	TGTGCCGGTAACATTGGGGGGGATGGCGAGACCCAGTACTTC
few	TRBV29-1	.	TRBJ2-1	CSVQPGSYNEQFF	TGCAGCGTCCAACCAGGGTCCTACAATGAGCAGTTCTTC
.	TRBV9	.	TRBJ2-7	CASSVRPSELNEQYF	TGTGCCAGCAGCGTTAGACCTTCGGAGCTCAACGAGCAGTACTTC
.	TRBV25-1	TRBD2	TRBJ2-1	CASSATGTTNEQFF	TGTGCCAGCAGTGCCACCGGGACTACCAATGAGCAGTTCTTC
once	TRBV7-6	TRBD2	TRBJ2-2	CASSLEAGWNTGELFF	TGTGCCAGCAGCTTAGAAGCGGGGTGGAACACCGGGGAGCTGTTTTTT
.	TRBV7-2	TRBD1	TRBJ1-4	CASSPWTGEALKLEKLFF	TGTGCCAGCAGCCCCTGGACAGGGGAAGCCTTGAAACTAGAAAAACTGTTTTTT
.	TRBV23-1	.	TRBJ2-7	CASSRQGNYEQYF	TGCGCCAGCAGTCGTCAGGGGAACTACGAGCAGTACTTC
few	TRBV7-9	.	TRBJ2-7	CASSFKQGYPYEQYF	TGTGCCAGCAGCTTCAAACAGGGATACCCCTACGAGCAGTACTTC
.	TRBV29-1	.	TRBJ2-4	CSVKGVGLEYF	TGCAGCGTGAAGGGGGTCGGACTAGAGTACTTC
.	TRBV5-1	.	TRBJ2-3	CASRTPGAFTDTQYF	TGCGCCAGCAGAACCCCAGGGGCATTTACAGATACGCAGTATTTT
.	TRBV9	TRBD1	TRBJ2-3	CASSGNRGHSDTDTQYF	TGTGCCAGCAGCGGGAACAGGGGGCACTCAGACACAGATACGCAGTATTTT
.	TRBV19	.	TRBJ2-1	CASSADWNEQFF	TGTGCCAGTAGTGCAGACTGGAATGAGCAGTTCTTC
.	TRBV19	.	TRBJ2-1	CASSIPGYLYNEQFF	TGTGCCAGTAGTATACCCGGGTATCTTTACAATGAGCAGTTCTTC
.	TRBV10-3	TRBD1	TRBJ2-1	CAISEPPGTAKYNEQFF	TGTGCCATCAGTGAGCCGCCCGGGACAGCGAAATACAATGAGCAGTTCTTC
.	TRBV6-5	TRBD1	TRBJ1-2	CATEGQPPAGYTF	TGTGCCACGGAGGGACAGCCTCCCGCGGGCTACACCTTC